The 17 T cell receptor beta chains reported below all come from one sample, sequenced in a study of cytomegalovirus exposure and HLA in healthy donors. It was with 60 Vbeta and 13 Jbeta primers that the PCR ran. Only in-frame clones appear in the TCRdb table, and some are missing; sequencing was by immunoSEQ multiplex PCR. The repertoire includes about 190,000 clones, roughly 80% of them detected once, and over 3.5% sits in the top ten. Sequencing used PBMCs. These receptors all come from a man in his forties or fifties in good health and CMV-seronegative.

The sample holds one count of this clone. This chain joins TRBV27 and TRBJ1-2, with 9 bases that match TRBD1. Trimming at V came to 6 bases and at J to 3 bases, leaving 11 bases not matched to a gene. CDR3 length equals 16 residues. The germline V gene encodes CDR1 MNHEY and CDR2 SMNVEV (reference sequence). The CDR3 sequence: CASRRNTGGLDYGYTF. The CDR3 region has the DNA TGTGCCAGCAGGCGTAATACAGGGGGCTTGGACTATGGCTACACCTTC.

The rearrangement links TRBV30 to TRBJ1-1; D is ambiguous. In germline, CDR1 is GTSNPN, CDR2 SVGIG (reference sequence). The CDR3 contains 16 residues. Trimming removed 1 base at V and 4 bases at J, with 19 bases between. CDR3 in DNA: TGTGCCTGGAGTGCCTCTTATGGAGGGAGAAGCACTGAAGCTTTCTTT. This codes for CAWSASYGGRSTEAFF.

The CDR3 reads CASSQGQAGTDTQYF. The DNA of the CDR3 is TGTGCCAGCAGCCAGGGACAGGCCGGCACAGATACGCAGTATTTT. The J gene is TRBJ2-3, the V gene TRBV4-2; 8 bases line up with TRBD1. The CDR3 runs 15 residues. V shed 3 bases, J shed 1 base, and the junction held 3 bases outside the gene matches. Germline values: CDR1 LGHNA, CDR2 YNFKEQ.

The chain has TRBV6-5 and TRBJ2-7; D remains ambiguous. Germline V lookup: CDR1 MNHEY, CDR2 SVGAGI. The V and J ends lost 4 bases and 3 bases respectively, with 10 bases between them. This CDR3 comprises 13 residues. Here the CDR3 DNA reads TGTGCCAGCAGTTCCTCCCTCCTCTACGAGCAGTACTTC. It yields the protein CASSSSLLYEQYF.

The V gene is TRBV18, the J gene TRBJ2-1; D is perhaps TRBD2 (6 bases). V lost 1 base and J 10 bases, leaving 14 bases between the germline ends. The CDR3 runs 14 residues. Germline V CDR1 and CDR2: KGHSH, LQKENI. The CDR3: CASSPREVLREQFF. The CDR3, as DNA: TGTGCCAGCTCACCACGGGAGGTGCTCCGGGAGCAGTTCTTC. The variable domain in full, completed from reference TRBV18 and TRBJ2-1, reads NAGVMQNPRHLVRRRGQEARLRCSPMKGHSHVYWYRQLPEEGLKFMVYLQKENIIDESGMPKERFSAEFPKEGPSILRIQQVVRGDSAAYFCASSPREVLREQFFGPGTRLTVL.

V is TRBV6-5 and J is TRBJ2-1; D is perhaps TRBD1 (6 bases). This CDR3 has 15 amino acids. Deletions cut 4 bases from V and 7 bases from J, with 17 bases between. Germline loops: CDR1 MNHEY, CDR2 SVGAGI. The CDR3 region is CASSFGTTLLNEQFF. The CDR3 coding sequence is TGTGCCAGCAGTTTCGGGACAACCCTCCTGAATGAGCAGTTCTTC.

This chain connects TRBV27 to TRBJ2-2; perhaps TRBD1 as D (6 bases). Germline-derived CDR1 and CDR2 are MNHEY and SMNVEV (reference sequence). There are 16 residues in the CDR3. Trimming removed 5 bases at V and 0 bases at J, with 13 bases between. The CDR3 is CASSLTGPTNTGELFF. Written as DNA, the CDR3 is TGTGCCAGCAGTCTAACAGGGCCCACGAACACCGGGGAGCTGTTTTTT.

This clone appeared a few times. V gene TRBV6-5 combines with J gene TRBJ1-6; 8 nucleotides align to TRBD1. The CDR3 is 15 amino acids. Germline V CDR1 and CDR2: MNHEY, SVGAGI. Trimming removed 5 bases from V and 6 bases from J; junction bases left unmatched: 6. CDR3 DNA: TGTGCCAGCAGTATGACAGGGGCGGGTAATTCACCCCTCCACTTT. Translated, it gives CASSMTGAGNSPLHF.

In nucleotides, the CDR3 is TGTGCCAGCAGCCCTGGGGGGGCGGGGGGCTACACCTTC. Its translation is CASSPGGAGGYTF. This chain joins TRBV7-9 and TRBJ1-2; TRBD1 might be the D (6 bases). Between the trimmed V and J ends, which lost 5 bases and 8 bases, there was a span of 15 bases. Germline V gene data show CDR1 as SEHNR and CDR2 as FQNEAQ (reference sequence). The CDR3 is 13 residues long.

The chain recombines TRBV10-1 with TRBJ1-2; a possible D gene is TRBD1 (6 bases). Germline loops: CDR1 WNHNN, CDR2 SYGVQD (reference sequence). The CDR3 sequence is 14 residues long. V gave up 5 bases and J gave up 4 bases, with 14 bases separating them. The CDR3 region has the DNA TGCGCCAGCAGTTGGCCACAGGGATTCTATGGCTACACCTTC. It specifies CASSWPQGFYGYTF.

J is TRBJ1-1 and V is TRBV19; the D gene is possibly TRBD1 (6 bases). The V end lost 6 bases, the J end lost 1 base, and 15 bases lay between the germline ends. The CDR3 length is 15 residues. Germline CDR1 reads LNHDA; CDR2 reads SQIVND (reference sequence). The CDR3 DNA reads TGTGCCAGTAGGCCCTGGTTGGGGGCGAACACTGAAGCTTTCTTT. Its translation: CASRPWLGANTEAFF.

V is TRBV19 and J is TRBJ1-1, with D perhaps matching TRBD1 (6 bases). Germline V gives CDR1 LNHDA, CDR2 SQIVND (reference sequence). Trimming shortened V by 2 bases and J by 3 bases, and 10 bases separated the two germline ends. The CDR3 totals 14 residues. The CDR3 loop reads CASSIRGGYTEAFF. The CDR3 DNA follows: TGTGCCAGTAGTATAAGGGGGGGATACACTGAAGCTTTCTTT.

The chain links TRBV10-1 to TRBJ2-3, with TRBD1 identical over 7 bases. Germline trimming cut 9 bases from V and 1 base from J; bases unmatched to any gene: 10. Per germline, CDR1 WNHNN and CDR2 SYGVQD (reference sequence). This CDR3 spans 15 amino acids. CDR3 residues: CASGQAKGGTDTQYF. The CDR3, as DNA: TGCGCCAGTGGACAGGCTAAAGGGGGCACAGATACGCAGTATTTT.

This chain links TRBV2 with TRBJ2-3; 11 positions match TRBD1. The CDR3 loop spans 14 amino acids. The junction had 4 bases not matched to a gene; V was cut back by 6 bases and J by 5 bases. CDR1 and CDR2 from the germline V gene are SNHLY and FYNNEI. The CDR3 DNA reads as TGTGCCAGCAGCGGGGACAGGGGGGGAGATACGCAGTATTTT. This encodes CASSGDRGGDTQYF.

The gene calls are TRBV21-1 and TRBJ2-2; the table's D call of TRBD1 was not tested on the DNA. TRBV21-1 is marked as a pseudogene. This CDR3 has 16 amino acids. The CDR3 loop is CASSLPMRSGTGELFF. The DNA for the CDR3 is TGTGCCAGCAGCCTACCGATGAGATCAGGCACCGGGGAGCTGTTTTTT.

The chain recombines TRBV7-9 with TRBJ2-3, with 8 nucleotides matching TRBD2. The CDR3 consists of 11 residues. The V and J ends lost 11 bases and 6 bases, in that order; junction bases with no gene match: 4. From germline, CDR1 is SEHNR and CDR2 FQNEAQ (reference sequence). In DNA form, the CDR3 reads TGTGCCGTTAGCGGGGCTGATACGCAGTATTTT. It specifies CAVSGADTQYF.

There are a few counts of this clone. The chain couples TRBV7-2 to TRBJ2-7; maybe TRBD2 (6 bases). This CDR3 region has 15 residues. V was cut by 0 bases and J by 5 bases, with 14 bases left in between. CDR1 and CDR2 from the germline V gene are SGHTA and FQGNSA. The CDR3 region has the DNA TGTGCCAGCAGCTTAGCGGTCGGGGGAAGGCACGAGCAGTACTTC. Translated: CASSLAVGGRHEQYF. Full variable domain (remainder filled in from reference TRBV7-2 and TRBJ2-7): GAGVSQSPSNKVTEKGKDVELRCDPISGHTALYWYRQSLGQGLEFLIYFQGNSAPDKSGLPSDRFSAERTGGSVSTLTIQRTQQEDSAVYLCASSLAVGGRHEQYFGPGTRLTVT.